One sample yielded the 14 T cell receptor beta chains listed below, sequenced in a study of blood T cell repertoires in COVID-19 (TCRdb year 2020). Receptor amplification or capture employed the immunoSEQ multiplex PCR assay. This immuneACCESS table, as held by TCRdb, lists in-frame sequences with V and J called but not all clones. Of the missing ones, under half trace to an unresolved V gene in checked studies; the others have no known cause. For this sample there are roughly 150,000 clones; under 90% appear just once. The biggest ten clones account for roughly 2% of the sample. Sequencing input: peripheral blood. The origin of the receptors is a woman of 80 years or more with acute or convalescent COVID-19.

J is TRBJ1-1 and V is TRBV7-9, with D possibly being TRBD1 (5 bases). The CDR3 is made up of 14 amino acids. Germline V gives CDR1 SEHNR, CDR2 FQNEAQ (reference sequence). Trimming pared 0 bases from V and 5 bases from J, leaving 10 bases between. The CDR3 is CASSLAGGRTEAFF. The DNA of the CDR3 is TGTGCCAGCAGCTTAGCGGGGGGGAGAACTGAAGCTTTCTTT.

The chain carries TRBV25-1 and TRBJ1-1, with D unresolved. The ends were cut back, 1 base at V and 1 base at J, with 10 bases in the middle. This CDR3 has 15 residues. Per germline, CDR1 MGHDK and CDR2 SYGVNS. The CDR3 here is CASSEFGRGNTEAFF. Here the CDR3 DNA reads TGTGCCAGCAGTGAATTTGGCAGAGGGAACACTGAAGCTTTCTTT.

CDR3: CSVLTGTGDEKLFF. CDR3 in DNA: TGCAGCGTTCTCACCGGGACAGGGGACGAAAAACTGTTTTTT. The chain links TRBV29-1 to TRBJ1-4, with 10 nucleotides matching TRBD1. Germline V lookup: CDR1 SQVTM, CDR2 ANQGSEA. With 5 bases clipped from V and 8 bases from J, the junction kept 8 bases outside the gene matches. The CDR3 length is 14 residues. The variable domain in full, completed from reference TRBV29-1 and TRBJ1-4, reads SAVISQKPSRDICQRGTSLTIQCQVDSQVTMMFWYRQQPGQSLTLIATANQGSEATYESGFVIDKFPISRPNLTFSTLTVSNMSPEDSSIYLCSVLTGTGDEKLFFGSGTQLSVL.

This clone has just one count. The CDR3 protein is CASSRDYPSYEQYF. As DNA, the CDR3 is TGTGCCAGCAGCCGGGACTACCCCTCCTACGAGCAGTACTTC. The rearrangement joins TRBV27 to TRBJ2-7; 7 nucleotides align to TRBD2. The CDR3 has 14 residues. The V and J ends lost 6 bases and 0 bases, in that order; junction bases with no gene match: 5. CDR1 is MNHEY and CDR2 is SMNVEV in the germline V gene (reference sequence).

The V call is TRBV7-8, the J call TRBJ2-7, with 10 bases lining up with TRBD1. CDR3 size: 16 residues. The ends lost 0 bases at V and 2 bases at J; junction bases unmatched: 4. Germline V lookup: CDR1 SGHVS, CDR2 FQNEAQ. The CDR3 reads CASSLAGTGVPYEQYF. In DNA, the CDR3 is TGTGCCAGCAGCTTAGCGGGGACAGGGGTCCCCTACGAGCAGTACTTC.

The rearrangement uses TRBV29-1 and TRBJ2-1; a weak D match, TRBD2 (5 bases). V was pared by 3 bases and J by 10 bases, with 10 bases between. The length of the CDR3 is 11 residues. Germline V lookup: CDR1 SQVTM, CDR2 ANQGSEA. CDR3 nucleotide sequence: TGCAGCGTTGATGCGGGCCGGGAGCAGTTCTTC. It codes for CSVDAGREQFF.

V and J are TRBV19 and TRBJ2-7; 11 positions match TRBD1. This CDR3 is 15 amino acids long. V lost 0 bases to trimming and J lost 7 bases; unmatched junction nucleotides: 5. CDR1 and CDR2 from the germline V gene are LNHDA and SQIVND (reference sequence). The CDR3 sequence: CASSIDWTGGWEQYF. DNA of the CDR3: TGTGCCAGTAGTATAGATTGGACAGGGGGCTGGGAGCAGTACTTC.

The chain carries TRBV12-3 or TRBV12-4 and TRBJ1-2; TRBD1 matches 9 bases. The CDR3 is made up of 13 amino acids. The ends lost 6 bases at V and 8 bases at J; junction bases unmatched: 7. The CDR3 protein is CASRRTGASGYTF. The CDR3 coding sequence is TGTGCCAGCAGAAGGACAGGGGCGAGCGGCTACACCTTC.

The genes are TRBV5-8 and TRBJ1-1; 10 bases line up with TRBD1. V lost 1 base, J lost 3 bases, and 6 bases stayed unmatched. This CDR3 contains 16 residues. From germline, CDR1 is SGHTS and CDR2 YDEGEE. In nucleotides, the CDR3 is TGTGCCAGCAGCTTGAATACCGGGACAGGGGACACTGAAGCTTTCTTT. It specifies CASSLNTGTGDTEAFF.

This clone has more than one count but fewer than ten. The chain links TRBV10-3 to TRBJ1-3; D unclear. In germline, CDR1 is ENHRY, CDR2 SYGVKD. Trimming stripped 0 bases from V and 2 bases from J, with 8 bases between. The CDR3 runs 15 residues. This chain's CDR3 is CAISESIRAGNTIYF. The CDR3, as DNA: TGTGCCATCAGTGAGTCGATTCGCGCTGGAAACACCATATATTTT.

The chain is built from TRBV4-1 and TRBJ1-1, with 9 positions matching TRBD1. The junction had 13 bases not matched to a gene; V was cut back by 4 bases and J by 4 bases. Germline V gives CDR1 MGHRA, CDR2 YSYEKL. CDR3 length equals 17 residues. Here the CDR3 reads CASSLPGPGQGSTEAFF. As DNA, the CDR3 is TGCGCCAGCAGCCTACCCGGCCCGGGACAGGGAAGCACTGAAGCTTTCTTT.

V is TRBV30 and J is TRBJ2-2, with TRBD2 matching 13 bases. The trim removed 3 bases at V and 6 bases at J, leaving 4 bases unmatched. CDR3 length: 15 amino acids. Germline V gene sequence: CDR1 GTSNPN, CDR2 SVGIG (reference sequence). CDR3 region: CAWSPGLAGSGELFF. CDR3 nucleotide sequence: TGTGCCTGGAGCCCGGGACTAGCGGGATCCGGGGAGCTGTTTTTT.

The chain carries TRBV10-3 and TRBJ1-2, with 9 bases matching TRBD1. The CDR3 is made up of 16 amino acids. Per germline, CDR1 ENHRY and CDR2 SYGVKD. The ends lost 2 bases at V and 4 bases at J; junction bases unmatched: 8. CDR3 sequence reads: CAISEQNRGRTYGYTF. Written as DNA, the CDR3 is TGTGCCATCAGTGAGCAAAACAGGGGGCGAACCTATGGCTACACCTTC.

The chain combines TRBV20-1 with TRBJ1-4; D uncertain. CDR1 and CDR2 (germline): DFQATT, SNEGSKA (reference sequence). CDR3 size: 13 residues. Trimming removed 3 bases from V and 11 bases from J, with 16 bases in between. CDR3 nucleotide sequence: TGCAGTGCTAGTCTCCAGACTGGTGAGAAACTGTTTTTT. It specifies CSASLQTGEKLFF.